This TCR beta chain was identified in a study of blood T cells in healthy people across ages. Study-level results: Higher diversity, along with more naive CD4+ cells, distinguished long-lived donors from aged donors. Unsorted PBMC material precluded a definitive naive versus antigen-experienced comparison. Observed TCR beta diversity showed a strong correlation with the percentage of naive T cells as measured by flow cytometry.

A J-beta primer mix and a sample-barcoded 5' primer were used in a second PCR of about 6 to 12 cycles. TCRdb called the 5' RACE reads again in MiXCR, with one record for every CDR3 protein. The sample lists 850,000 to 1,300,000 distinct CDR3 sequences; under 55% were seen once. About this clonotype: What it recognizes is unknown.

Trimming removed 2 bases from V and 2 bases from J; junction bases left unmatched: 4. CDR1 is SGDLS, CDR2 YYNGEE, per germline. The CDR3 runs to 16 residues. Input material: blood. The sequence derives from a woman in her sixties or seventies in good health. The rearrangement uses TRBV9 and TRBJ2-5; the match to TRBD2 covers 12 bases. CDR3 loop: CASSVSSGREQETQYF. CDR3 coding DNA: TGTGCCAGCAGCGTTTCTAGCGGGAGGGAACAAGAGACCCAGTACTTC.